This is a list of T cell receptor beta chains from one sample in a study of vaccination and CD4 T cells after COVID-19. TCRdb itself ran the PCR reads through MiXCR, one entry per CDR3 protein. The data show about 15,000 distinct CDR3 sequences, around 56% seen once. Their recognized antigens are unknown. Specimen: CD4+ T cells from blood, cultured in vitro. The receptors stem from a human donor who had recovered from COVID-19. Both conserved end residues are trimmed from each CDR3.

V	J	CDR3
TRBV28	TRBJ2-3	ASRTRPRADTQY
TRBV6-1	TRBJ2-3	ASSETSGIADTQY
TRBV6-1	TRBJ2-3	ASRGPAWQRDTQY
TRBV5-1	TRBJ2-2	ASSFEGVSGELF
TRBV7-9	TRBJ2-5	ASSRAEGGVETQY
TRBV7-6	TRBJ2-5	ASSLRLAGETQY
TRBV7-2	TRBJ1-2	ASSPTGTGNYGYT
TRBV19	TRBJ2-3	ASKLSDTQY
TRBV7-8	TRBJ2-2	ASSPNRFTRNTGELF
TRBV7-8	TRBJ2-5	ASSLRVGETQY
TRBV4-2	TRBJ2-6	ASSQDGAQGANVLT
TRBV9	TRBJ2-7	ASSVGPLTSGYEQY
TRBV20-1	TRBJ2-2	SVPGQKRSGELF
TRBV7-8	TRBJ1-2	ASSPGGYGYT
TRBV5-1	TRBJ2-3	ASSLDAGTQY
TRBV24-1	TRBJ2-5	ATSDPGDGSRAQY
TRBV20-1	TRBJ1-1	SARRPGGPLQAF
TRBV24-1	TRBJ2-5	ATSDSGGPGAKTQY
TRBV6-5	TRBJ1-2	ASRLLQGAGGYT
TRBV6-1	TRBJ2-3	ASSGLASTDTQY
TRBV15	TRBJ1-2	ATSRDPRDSYGYT
TRBV20-1	TRBJ1-1	SASGQVDTEAF